This is a list of T cell receptor beta chains from one sample in a study of T cells in Graves' hyperthyroidism and ophthalmopathy. Each CDR3 protein is one row after TCRdb ran MiXCR on the multiplex PCR reads. The table has some 300,000 distinct CDR3 sequences, approximately 19% seen once; the top ten hold under 45%. What was sequenced was blood. The receptors shown here come from a man aged 50-59 years with Graves' ophthalmopathy. Each CDR3 is given with its conserved first and last residue. Each record gives: V gene, clone size, D gene, J gene, CDR3 length, CDR3 DNA, CDR3 protein. D genes are given only for firm matches. Some rows have no size entry. The others give once, few or many, or a class for an expanded clone.

v_call: TRBV11-2; clone_size: many; d_call: TRBD2; j_call: TRBJ2-1; cdr3_length: 18; cdr3_nt: TGTGCCAGCAGCTCCCGAACTTGGACTAGCGAGAATTACAATGAGCAGTTCTTC; cdr3_aa: CASSSRTWTSENYNEQFF
v_call: TRBV3-1; clone_size: .; d_call: TRBD2; j_call: TRBJ2-3; cdr3_length: 15; cdr3_nt: TGTGCCAGCAGCCAAGGTGCGGGAGCATCAGATACGCAGTATTTT; cdr3_aa: CASSQGAGASDTQYF
v_call: TRBV6-1; clone_size: .; d_call: .; j_call: TRBJ1-5; cdr3_length: 15; cdr3_nt: TGTGCCAGCAGTCCTCGAGGACACGTGGATCAGCCCCAGCATTTT; cdr3_aa: CASSPRGHVDQPQHF
v_call: TRBV2; clone_size: few; d_call: .; j_call: TRBJ2-2; cdr3_length: 13; cdr3_nt: TGTGCCCCCCGGGCCCGCAACACCGGGGAGCTGTTTTTT; cdr3_aa: CAPRARNTGELFF
v_call: TRBV6-5; clone_size: many; d_call: TRBD1; j_call: TRBJ2-3; cdr3_length: 20; cdr3_nt: TGTGCCAGCAGTTACCAGAGACAGGGGCCCTGGGGGTACCTCACAGATACGCAGTATTTT; cdr3_aa: CASSYQRQGPWGYLTDTQYF
v_call: TRBV10-3; clone_size: .; d_call: .; j_call: TRBJ1-2; cdr3_length: 15; cdr3_nt: TGTGCCATCAGTGAGTCGAAGTTTGACTCTGAAGGCTACACCTTC; cdr3_aa: CAISESKFDSEGYTF
v_call: TRBV20-1; clone_size: .; d_call: .; j_call: TRBJ1-2; cdr3_length: 14; cdr3_nt: TGCAGTGCTAGTGTGACAGGAGGATTCTATGGCTACACCTTC; cdr3_aa: CSASVTGGFYGYTF
v_call: TRBV20-1; clone_size: few; d_call: .; j_call: TRBJ1-6; cdr3_length: 16; cdr3_nt: TGCAGTGCTAGAGATCACCTTGGGGGGATAAATTCACCCCTCCACTTT; cdr3_aa: CSARDHLGGINSPLHF
v_call: TRBV6-1; clone_size: many; d_call: TRBD1; j_call: TRBJ1-2; cdr3_length: 11; cdr3_nt: TGTGCCAGCAGTGAGGACAGGAGTTACACCTTC; cdr3_aa: CASSEDRSYTF
v_call: TRBV6-1; clone_size: .; d_call: .; j_call: TRBJ2-1; cdr3_length: 12; cdr3_nt: TGTGCCAGCAGGACCGGGGCCGGCGGGCAGTTCTTC; cdr3_aa: CASRTGAGGQFF
v_call: TRBV28; clone_size: few; d_call: .; j_call: TRBJ1-2; cdr3_length: 16; cdr3_nt: TGTGCCAGCAGTTTTTTAAGGGGGGCGCCCCTCTATGGCTACACCTTC; cdr3_aa: CASSFLRGAPLYGYTF
v_call: TRBV11-2; clone_size: .; d_call: .; j_call: TRBJ1-2; cdr3_length: 16; cdr3_nt: TGTGCCAGCAGCTTTGGGACACCCGATGTCGGCTATGGCTACACCTTC; cdr3_aa: CASSFGTPDVGYGYTF
v_call: TRBV6-1; clone_size: .; d_call: TRBD2; j_call: TRBJ2-7; cdr3_length: 14; cdr3_nt: TGTGCCAGCAGAGACGGAAGCGGGACCTACGAGCAGTACTTC; cdr3_aa: CASRDGSGTYEQYF
v_call: TRBV30; clone_size: once; d_call: TRBD1; j_call: TRBJ2-2; cdr3_length: 14; cdr3_nt: TGTGCCGGGACAGGGGTGCTGTTCACCGGGGAGCTGTTTTTT; cdr3_aa: CAGTGVLFTGELFF
v_call: TRBV2; clone_size: many; d_call: .; j_call: TRBJ2-5; cdr3_length: 13; cdr3_nt: TGTGCCAGCACCCCCTTCCCGCGAGAGACCCAGTACTTC; cdr3_aa: CASTPFPRETQYF
v_call: TRBV6-1; clone_size: .; d_call: TRBD1; j_call: TRBJ1-1; cdr3_length: 14; cdr3_nt: TGTGCCAGCGGGGACCCCAGGGGGCGGACTGAAGCTTTCTTT; cdr3_aa: CASGDPRGRTEAFF
v_call: TRBV7-9; clone_size: many; d_call: TRBD1; j_call: TRBJ2-7; cdr3_length: 15; cdr3_nt: TGTGCCAGCAGCCCTCCCGACAGGGGGCCATACGAGCAGTACTTC; cdr3_aa: CASSPPDRGPYEQYF
v_call: TRBV28; clone_size: many; d_call: .; j_call: TRBJ2-2; cdr3_length: 15; cdr3_nt: TGTGCCAGCAGGGGGGGTGGTGCGAACACCGGGGAGCTGTTTTTT; cdr3_aa: CASRGGGANTGELFF
v_call: TRBV6-1; clone_size: few; d_call: .; j_call: TRBJ2-3; cdr3_length: 15; cdr3_nt: TGTGCCAGCAGTCCAGGGGCGGGATCGACAGATACGCAGTATTTT; cdr3_aa: CASSPGAGSTDTQYF
v_call: TRBV5-1; clone_size: many; d_call: .; j_call: TRBJ2-3; cdr3_length: 15; cdr3_nt: TGCGCCAGCAGCGGTTCGGGGATACAATCAGATACGCAGTATTTT; cdr3_aa: CASSGSGIQSDTQYF
v_call: TRBV9; clone_size: .; d_call: .; j_call: TRBJ2-1; cdr3_length: 14; cdr3_nt: TGTGCCAGCAGCGCCCAGGACACCAATTCTCAGCAGTTCTTC; cdr3_aa: CASSAQDTNSQQFF
v_call: TRBV12-3/TRBV12-4; clone_size: few; d_call: TRBD2; j_call: TRBJ2-7; cdr3_length: 14; cdr3_nt: TGTGCCAGCAGTTTCGGGAGGGCCAATAACGAGCAGTACTTC; cdr3_aa: CASSFGRANNEQYF
v_call: TRBV28; clone_size: many; d_call: TRBD2; j_call: TRBJ2-5; cdr3_length: 14; cdr3_nt: TGTGCCACCCGACTAGCGGGAGGAGGAGAGACCCAGTACTTC; cdr3_aa: CATRLAGGGETQYF
v_call: TRBV29-1; clone_size: .; d_call: .; j_call: TRBJ2-1; cdr3_length: 16; cdr3_nt: TGCAGCGTTGAAGGAATAACTAGAGTCTCCTACAATGAGCAGTTCTTC; cdr3_aa: CSVEGITRVSYNEQFF
v_call: TRBV5-1; clone_size: many; d_call: .; j_call: TRBJ2-5; cdr3_length: 18; cdr3_nt: TGCGCCAGCAGCTTGGTTGTAGGGATCGACAGGTCAAGAGAGACCCAGTACTTC; cdr3_aa: CASSLVVGIDRSRETQYF
v_call: TRBV2; clone_size: .; d_call: TRBD1; j_call: TRBJ1-2; cdr3_length: 13; cdr3_nt: TGTGCCCTTCGGGGGACAGAAATCTATGGCTACACCTTC; cdr3_aa: CALRGTEIYGYTF
v_call: TRBV2; clone_size: many; d_call: .; j_call: TRBJ2-5; cdr3_length: 14; cdr3_nt: TGTGCCAGCAGCTTTACAGCCCCAACGGGGACCCAGTACTTC; cdr3_aa: CASSFTAPTGTQYF
v_call: TRBV6-1; clone_size: .; d_call: TRBD1; j_call: TRBJ2-1; cdr3_length: 12; cdr3_nt: TGTGCCAGCAGATCGGACAGGGGAGGGCAGTTCTTC; cdr3_aa: CASRSDRGGQFF
v_call: TRBV9; clone_size: few; d_call: .; j_call: TRBJ1-3; cdr3_length: 18; cdr3_nt: TGTGCCAGCAGCACCAACGCCGCCGTACCTTTCTCTGGAAACACCATATATTTT; cdr3_aa: CASSTNAAVPFSGNTIYF
v_call: TRBV3-1; clone_size: many; d_call: .; j_call: TRBJ1-5; cdr3_length: 15; cdr3_nt: TGTGCCAGCAGCCAAGGGCGCTCACAGGATCAGCCCCAGCATTTT; cdr3_aa: CASSQGRSQDQPQHF